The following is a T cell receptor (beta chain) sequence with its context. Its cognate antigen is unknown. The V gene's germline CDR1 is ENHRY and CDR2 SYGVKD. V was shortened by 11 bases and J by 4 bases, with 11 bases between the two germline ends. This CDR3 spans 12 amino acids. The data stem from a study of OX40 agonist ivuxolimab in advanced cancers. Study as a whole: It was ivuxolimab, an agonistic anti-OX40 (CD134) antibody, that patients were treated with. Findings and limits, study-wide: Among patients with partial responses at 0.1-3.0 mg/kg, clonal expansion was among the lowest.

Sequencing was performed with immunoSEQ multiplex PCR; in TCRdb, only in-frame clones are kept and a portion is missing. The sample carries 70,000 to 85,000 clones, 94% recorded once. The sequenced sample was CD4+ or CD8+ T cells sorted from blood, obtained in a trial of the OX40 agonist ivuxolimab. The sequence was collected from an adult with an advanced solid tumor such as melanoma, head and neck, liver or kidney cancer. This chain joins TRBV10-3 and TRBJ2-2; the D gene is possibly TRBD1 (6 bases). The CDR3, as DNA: TGTGCCTTCGAAGGGGGCACCGGGGAGCTGTTTTTT. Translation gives CAFEGGTGELFF.